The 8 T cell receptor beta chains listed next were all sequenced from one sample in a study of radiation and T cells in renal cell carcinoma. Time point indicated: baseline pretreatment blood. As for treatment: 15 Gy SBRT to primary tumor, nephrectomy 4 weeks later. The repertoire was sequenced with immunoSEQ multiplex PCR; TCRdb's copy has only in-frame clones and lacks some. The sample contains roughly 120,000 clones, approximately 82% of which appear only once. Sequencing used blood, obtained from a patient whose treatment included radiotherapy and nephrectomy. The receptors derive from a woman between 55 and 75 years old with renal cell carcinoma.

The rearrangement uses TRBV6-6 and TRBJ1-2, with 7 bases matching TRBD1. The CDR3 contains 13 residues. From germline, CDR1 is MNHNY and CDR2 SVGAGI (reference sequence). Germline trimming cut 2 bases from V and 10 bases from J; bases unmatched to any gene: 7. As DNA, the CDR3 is TGTGCCAGCAGTTACCTCCGACAGGGTGACTACACCTTC. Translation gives CASSYLRQGDYTF.

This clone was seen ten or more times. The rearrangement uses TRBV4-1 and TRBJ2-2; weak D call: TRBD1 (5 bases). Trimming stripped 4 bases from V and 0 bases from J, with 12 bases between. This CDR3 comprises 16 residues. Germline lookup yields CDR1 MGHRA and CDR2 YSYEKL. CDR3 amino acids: CASSPRQLSNTGELFF. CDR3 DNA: TGCGCCAGCAGCCCCCGACAGCTCTCGAACACCGGGGAGCTGTTTTTT.

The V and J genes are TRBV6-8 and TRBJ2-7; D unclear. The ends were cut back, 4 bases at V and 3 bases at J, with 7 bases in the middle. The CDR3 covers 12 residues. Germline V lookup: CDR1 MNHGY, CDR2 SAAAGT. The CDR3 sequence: CASSSWIYEQYF. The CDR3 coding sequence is TGTGCCAGCAGTTCCTGGATCTACGAGCAGTACTTC.

The CDR3 loop is CASSQENEASYYGYTF. The CDR3 DNA sequence: TGCGCCAGCAGCCAAGAAAATGAAGCCTCCTACTATGGCTACACCTTC. The chain uses TRBV4-3 and TRBJ1-2; D is unclear. Trimming shortened V by 0 bases and J by 3 bases, and 14 bases separated the two germline ends. Germline values: CDR1 LGHNA, CDR2 YSLEER. CDR3 size: 16 residues.

DNA of the CDR3: TGCGCCAGCAGCCAAGATTGGGGAGATCAGCCCCAGCATTTT. As protein: CASSQDWGDQPQHF. This rearrangement joins TRBV4-3 to TRBJ1-5; D ambiguous. The germline V gene has CDR1 LGHNA and CDR2 YSLEER. V was cut by 0 bases and J by 5 bases, with 8 bases left in between. This CDR3 has 14 residues.

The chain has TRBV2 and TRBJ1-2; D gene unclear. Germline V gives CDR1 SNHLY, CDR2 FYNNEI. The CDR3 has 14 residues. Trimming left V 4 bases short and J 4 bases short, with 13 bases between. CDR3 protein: CASSGPGSSYGYTF. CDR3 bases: TGTGCCAGCAGTGGACCGGGGTCAAGCTATGGCTACACCTTC.

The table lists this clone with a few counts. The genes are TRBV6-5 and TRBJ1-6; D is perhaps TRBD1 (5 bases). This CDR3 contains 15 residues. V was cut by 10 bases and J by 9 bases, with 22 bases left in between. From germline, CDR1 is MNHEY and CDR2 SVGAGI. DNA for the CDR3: TGTGCCACCACTGTGACGGGGTCCGGGGGTTCACCCCTCCACTTT. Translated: CATTVTGSGGSPLHF.

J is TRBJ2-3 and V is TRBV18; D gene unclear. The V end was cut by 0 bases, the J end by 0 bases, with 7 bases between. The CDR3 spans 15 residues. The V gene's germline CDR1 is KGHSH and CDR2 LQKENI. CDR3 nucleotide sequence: TGTGCCAGCTCACCACCGATTAGGAGCACAGATACGCAGTATTTT. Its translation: CASSPPIRSTDTQYF.